This TCR beta chain was documented in a study of a mutant IDH1 vaccine in newly diagnosed glioma (dated by TCRdb to the early 2020s). Study-wide context: Vaccination was initiated 4-6 weeks after radiotherapy alone, or concurrently with temozolomide cycles in the chemotherapy-containing groups. Peripheral blood was collected at six visits: V03 (baseline), V05, V07, V10, V12 and V13. Of the roughly 33 treated patients, around 60% were male and 37.5% were female, and the mean age was roughly 38 years. For exploratory analyses, about 25 treated patients had longitudinal TCRB deep sequencing done wherever samples were available. Prior to enrollment, standard therapy consisting of radiotherapy alone, temozolomide alone, or radiochemotherapy with temozolomide had been administered to patients, with the combination being received by most patients. Visit V12 was the week-35 safety follow-up and visit V13 was the week-47 end of study.

Sequences SGHTA (CDR1) and FQGNSA (CDR2) are obtained from the germline V gene. V drops 1 base and J drops 4 bases, leaving 16 bases in between. From the cysteine through the phenylalanine, the CDR3 covers 16 amino acids. Only the CDR3 part of the read is kept: 48 bases, read in frame from the first base. With regard to this clone: Its specific antigen is unknown. Base qualities are not recorded, but no much larger clone differs from it by a single base.

The library was generated by the immunoSEQ multiplex PCR assay. The hsTCRB Kit was used according to the manufacturer's protocol to amplify rearranged TCR beta chain sequences. Sequencing of TCRB libraries was carried out on an Illumina MiSeq. As for the original processing: The kit vendor's proprietary platform handled demultiplexing, trimming and gene mapping. The immuneACCESS repertoire file appears here via TCRdb, limited to in-frame rearrangements. These files lack a portion of the clones; in checked studies, under half of the deficit traces to unresolved V genes, and the cause of the others is not known. For V, J and clone size, that table is used; D and trimming come from the DNA. In all, the sample holds about 83,000 clones, and roughly 77% of those were seen once. The ten largest make up around 5.3% of the sample. Sample time point, as interpreted from the label and publication: week 47, end of study. Every vaccine dose consisted of 300 ug of a 20-mer mutant IDH1 peptide in Montanide, administered subcutaneously together with topical imiquimod. Eight vaccinations were administered to patients in weeks 1, 3, 5, 7, 11, 15, 19 and 23, corresponding to visits V03 through V10. The donors had newly diagnosed IDH1-mutant astrocytomas of WHO grade 3 or 4 that showed loss of nuclear ATRX. The samples were drawn from NOA16, a multicentre, single-arm, open-label phase I trial in Germany that tested a mutant IDH1 peptide vaccine in humans for the first time. The DNeasy Blood and Tissue Kit was used to extract genomic DNA from EDTA blood for TCRB sequencing.

Broad study findings and their caveats: Immune responses induced by the vaccine were seen in 90% to 95% of patients across multiple MHC alleles. Pseudoprogression seemed to be unrelated to changes in the top peripheral T cell clonotypes found by TCRB sequencing. The authors noted that analyses of patient blood samples could not be reproduced because of sample limitations. Availability determined which PBMC samples were chosen for TCRB deep sequencing.

The sample was PBMCs, taken from a glioma patient whose treatment included an IDH1 peptide vaccine. The receptor's source is a middle-aged man with glioma. The sequence joins TRBV7-2 to TRBJ1-2; the D region possibly corresponds to TRBD1 (6 bases align). The CDR3 reads CASSLGPTGQFYGYTF. The sequenced DNA: TGTGCCAGCAGCTTAGGGCCCACAGGGCAATTCTATGGCTACACCTTC.